This record covers a single T cell receptor beta chain. The antigen it binds to is not known. No much larger clone exists at a distance of one base, and base qualities are not known. The TCR beta CDR3 regions were amplified from RNA transcripts. For the first round of RT-PCR on the TCR CDR3, the HTBI primer set was used together with the Qiagen OneStep RT-PCR kit. Libraries were constructed in a second round of multiplex PCR, after which size selection and purification were carried out. Paired-end sequencing of the libraries was performed with 100 bp reads on an Illumina HiSeq2000. Processing in the source paper ran as follows. SOAPnuke was used to process the raw data, throwing out any read that contained adapters or uncalled bases, had a mean Phred below 15, or lacked an exact constant-primer or identifier match. High-quality paired reads were merged with COPE v1.2.5, and unique nucleotide sequences were defined as clonotypes. Clonotypes were aligned to IMGT TRBV, TRBD and TRBJ reference segments using MiTCR v1.1. The analysis was restricted to V-J combinations with a frequency above 0.0001, which together covered 99% to 99.2% of the repertoires. A TCS score was defined as the ratio of F50 (clonal expansion) to E x V (chaos), with BLOSUM62-based TCRdist applied between CDR3 peptides within each V-J. Welch's t-statistics and random forest reduced 514 V-J features to 10 to 15, which were used in a naive Bayes classifier (R e1071). TCRdb trimmed public reads at Q25 via fastp, called clones via MiXCR and kept in-frame beta chains. Rows are combined by CDR3 protein, so each entry shows the most common genes and DNA. The V and J calls were not made by the authors but by TCRdb's processing. The sample has roughly 400,000 distinct CDR3 sequences on record, roughly 25% of them singletons. The top ten hold around four fifths of the sample.

This sample was included in a study of T cells in Graves' hyperthyroidism and ophthalmopathy (dated by TCRdb to about 2019). As for the study more broadly: Peripheral blood samples were taken at the time of initial diagnosis, prior to any treatment. TCR V-J signatures able to tell the groups apart were searched for in a discovery cohort of 100 patients, of whom 43 had Graves' ophthalmopathy and roughly 58 had stable Graves' hyperthyroidism. Whether ophthalmopathy could be predicted prospectively was tested in an independent validation cohort made up of 18 to 20 hyperthyroidism patients plus 17 patients who later progressed to ophthalmopathy. The roughly 100 discovery patients were randomly split 7:3 into training and test sets. Thyroid tissue and blood T-cell repertoires from about six Graves' hyperthyroidism patients were also compared in the study. Once sampling was done, hyperthyroidism patients were given methimazole at a starting dose of 30 mg daily, whereas ophthalmopathy patients were given high-dose intravenous methylprednisolone. The paper describes TCR Vbeta CDR3 sequencing of 140 or so peripheral blood samples, made up of roughly 45 ophthalmopathy patients, approximately 73 hyperthyroidism patients and some 17 progressor patients. Results the study describes overall, beyond this receptor: Most expanded thyroid clonotypes (frequency above 0.001) were also detected in blood, a finding suggesting that blood repertoires may reflect thyroid immune responses. No statistical method was used to set the sample size in advance, and investigators knew the group allocation. In validation, the model predicted progression to ophthalmopathy a median of around six months before onset, with over 55% sensitivity and roughly 72% specificity. A model built on a 13 V-J signature distinguished ophthalmopathy from stable hyperthyroidism, reaching 85% to 90% sensitivity and 81.08% specificity in cross-validation and 80%/75% in testing.

V ends up 5 bases short and J 4 bases short, with an unmatched junction base count of 5. CDR1 MNHEY and CDR2 SMNVEV were looked up in the germline V gene (reference sequence). Counted from cysteine to phenylalanine, this CDR3 has 14 amino acids. Only the CDR3 DNA stays, 42 bases, in frame from base 1. Stable Graves' hyperthyroidism was defined as no progression to ophthalmopathy during 18 months of follow-up. Hyperthyroidism patients were aged 18 to 65 years and newly diagnosed, with disease duration of less than 2 months. Patients with uncontrolled infections, other autoimmune diseases, pregnancy or lactation were excluded. Clinical symptoms, serum thyroxine and TRAb, thyroid ultrasound, and orbital computed tomography formed the basis for the diagnoses. PBMCs were isolated from 10 ml of fresh peripheral blood by Ficoll-Paque density gradient centrifugation. Total RNA was extracted with Trizol reagent, and quality was checked on an Agilent 2100 Bioanalyzer.

This clonotype originated in a middle-aged man with Graves' hyperthyroidism. The sequence is built from TRBV27 and TRBJ1-3; a stretch of 7 junction bases matches TRBD1. The sequencing input was blood. The nucleotide sequence reads TGTGCCAGCAGTGCCAGGGGGTACGGAAACACCATATATTTT. It is translated as CASSARGYGNTIYF.